These T cell receptor beta chains were read from a single sample in a study of shared clonotypes between healthy human individuals. The data were produced by immunoSEQ multiplex PCR, yet TCRdb's version contains in-frame clones alone and is incomplete. The profile covers 1,400,000 or so clones, with just under 99% appearing a single time and about 0.4% taken by the ten largest. The sample comprised naive CD4+ T cells sorted from blood. The receptors come from a man aged 25-40 years in good health. Both conserved end residues are part of each CDR3. D genes are given only for firm matches. Clone size, where shown, is once, few, many, or a class for clones that have expanded.

D | J | V | length | size | CDR3 | DNA
TRBD2 | TRBJ2-7 | TRBV2 | 15 | NA | CASSEPASGRSAQYF | TGTGCCAGCAGTGAACCTGCTAGCGGGAGGTCTGCGCAGTACTTC
TRBD1 | TRBJ2-5 | TRBV28 | 18 | NA | CASSSTGGRREYQETQYF | TGTGCCAGCAGCTCGACAGGGGGAAGGCGAGAGTACCAAGAGACCCAGTACTTC
TRBD2 | TRBJ2-7 | TRBV28 | 15 | NA | CASSPAGGPSYEQYF | TGTGCCAGCAGCCCAGCGGGAGGGCCTTCCTACGAGCAGTACTTC
NA | TRBJ2-1 | TRBV6-1 | 12 | NA | CASSTVYNEQFF | TGTGCCAGCAGTACGGTATACAATGAGCAGTTCTTC
NA | TRBJ2-3 | TRBV9 | 12 | NA | CASSVLGDTQYF | TGTGCCAGCAGCGTATTAGGGGATACGCAGTATTTT
TRBD1 | TRBJ1-1 | TRBV5-1 | 14 | NA | CASIPGTGLAEAFF | TGCGCCAGCATCCCGGGGACAGGGCTCGCCGAAGCTTTCTTT
TRBD2 | TRBJ2-1 | TRBV10-3 | 16 | NA | CAISLMGEGSYNEQFF | TGTGCCATCAGCCTTATGGGGGAGGGGTCCTACAATGAGCAGTTCTTC
TRBD2 | TRBJ2-1 | TRBV15 | 17 | NA | CATSRDRPAGGPHEQFF | TGTGCCACCAGCAGAGATCGGCCAGCGGGAGGGCCCCATGAGCAGTTCTTC
NA | TRBJ2-3 | TRBV10-3 | 14 | NA | CAISEKQFTDTQYF | TGTGCCATCAGTGAAAAACAGTTCACAGATACGCAGTATTTT
TRBD1 | TRBJ2-2 | TRBV9 | 14 | NA | CASSVRVGGRELFF | TGTGCCAGCAGCGTGCGGGTAGGGGGCAGGGAGCTGTTTTTT
TRBD1 | TRBJ2-7 | TRBV10-1 | 15 | once | CASSESSRQGNEQYF | TGCGCCAGCAGTGAGTCGTCCCGACAGGGCAACGAGCAGTACTTC
NA | TRBJ2-1 | TRBV7-7 | 15 | NA | CASSSLEGLNNEQFF | TGTGCCAGCAGCTCCCTGGAGGGGTTGAACAATGAGCAGTTCTTC
TRBD1 | TRBJ2-1 | TRBV11-2 | 15 | NA | CASSLGQLSYNEQFF | TGTGCCAGCAGCTTGGGACAGCTCTCCTACAATGAGCAGTTCTTC
TRBD2 | TRBJ2-7 | TRBV7-8 | 21 | NA | CASSLDRRGGSAREGPYEQYF | TGTGCCAGCAGCTTAGATCGGAGGGGCGGTAGCGCGCGGGAGGGGCCCTACGAGCAGTACTTC
TRBD2 | TRBJ2-5 | TRBV2 | 14 | once | CARRATSGQETQYF | TGTGCCAGACGGGCTACTAGCGGGCAAGAGACCCAGTACTTC
NA | TRBJ2-1 | TRBV9 | 19 | NA | CASSVGGRAFTETYNEQFF | TGTGCCAGCAGCGTAGGGGGCAGGGCCTTTACGGAAACCTACAATGAGCAGTTCTTC